These T cell receptor beta chains were read from a single sample in a study of blood T cell repertoires in COVID-19. TCRdb's table, derived via immunoSEQ multiplex PCR, lists solely in-frame clones and lacks some. The data show roughly 250,000 clones, 70% to 90% seen once. The sequencing input was peripheral blood. The receptors originated from a woman in her forties who had recovered from COVID-19. Both conserved end residues are part of each CDR3. Fields, in order: V gene, clone size, D gene, J gene, CDR3 DNA, CDR3 protein. D genes are given only for firm matches. The size field is filled for only some rows; it gives once, few, many or a size class.

V: TRBV9; size: .; D: TRBD2; J: TRBJ2-1; DNA: TGTGCCAGCAGCCATAGCGGGAGCTCCTACAATGAGCAGTTCTTC; CDR3: CASSHSGSSYNEQFF
V: TRBV2; size: .; D: TRBD1; J: TRBJ2-1; DNA: TGTGCCAGCAGCACCGGGACAGGCTCCTACAATGAGCAGTTCTTC; CDR3: CASSTGTGSYNEQFF
V: TRBV7-9; size: few; D: .; J: TRBJ1-2; DNA: TGTGCCAGCAGCTTAGTACCGGCCGGCAGGGGATTTGGTGGCTACACCTTC; CDR3: CASSLVPAGRGFGGYTF
V: TRBV30; size: .; D: TRBD1; J: TRBJ1-6; DNA: TGTGCCTGGAGTTCCCCCTCGGGACAGAGGAATTCACCCCTCCACTTT; CDR3: CAWSSPSGQRNSPLHF
V: TRBV19; size: .; D: .; J: TRBJ2-5; DNA: TGTGCCAGTAGTATAGATTATCTAGGCGGGACCCAGTACTTC; CDR3: CASSIDYLGGTQYF
V: TRBV7-8; size: few; D: .; J: TRBJ2-2; DNA: TGTGCCAGCAGAAAGGGGCGCCAAGACACCGGGGAGCTGTTTTTT; CDR3: CASRKGRQDTGELFF
V: TRBV3-1/TRBV3-2; size: few; D: TRBD2; J: TRBJ2-7; DNA: TGTGCCAGCAGCCAAGGTCTTAGCGGGAGGCTCAAATCCTACGAGCAGTACTTC; CDR3: CASSQGLSGRLKSYEQYF
V: TRBV2; size: .; D: .; J: TRBJ1-2; DNA: TGTGCCAGCAGTGAGACAGGTAGAAACTATGGCTACACCTTC; CDR3: CASSETGRNYGYTF
V: TRBV5-5; size: once; D: .; J: TRBJ2-7; DNA: TGTGCCAGCAGCTTGGTCGTCAGGGGTGGAGGAGACGAGCAGTACTTC; CDR3: CASSLVVRGGGDEQYF
V: TRBV4-2; size: .; D: .; J: TRBJ1-4; DNA: TGTGCCAGCAGCCAAGATCCGGGTCAGAGGTTTAATGAAAAACTGTTTTTT; CDR3: CASSQDPGQRFNEKLFF
V: TRBV28; size: .; D: .; J: TRBJ1-3; DNA: TGTGCCAGCAGTCCGGGGAGGTCGACTGGAAACACCATATATTTT; CDR3: CASSPGRSTGNTIYF
V: TRBV4-3; size: once; D: TRBD1; J: TRBJ2-3; DNA: TGCGCCAGCAGCCAAGAGGGGGACAGGGGTCTCAAATTCACAGATACGCAGTATTTT; CDR3: CASSQEGDRGLKFTDTQYF
V: TRBV7-8; size: .; D: .; J: TRBJ2-7; DNA: TGTGCCAGCAGCTCCCTATGGGAGCAGTACTTC; CDR3: CASSSLWEQYF
V: TRBV25-1; size: .; D: TRBD1; J: TRBJ1-2; DNA: TGTGCCAGCAGTGAAAGGGGGTTGGGACAGGCTGGCTACACCTTC; CDR3: CASSERGLGQAGYTF
V: TRBV19; size: once; D: .; J: TRBJ1-5; DNA: TGTGCCAGTAGTAGGGGGGGCATAAGCAATCAGCCCCAGCATTTT; CDR3: CASSRGGISNQPQHF
V: TRBV27; size: once; D: TRBD1; J: TRBJ1-2; DNA: TGTGCCAGCAGGACAGGGATTAACTATGGCTACACCTTC; CDR3: CASRTGINYGYTF
V: TRBV27; size: .; D: .; J: TRBJ1-6; DNA: TGTGCCAGCAGTTTATCGTGGGCAGCAAATTCACCCCTCCACTTT; CDR3: CASSLSWAANSPLHF
V: TRBV6-2/TRBV6-3; size: .; D: .; J: TRBJ2-7; DNA: TGTGCCAGCAGTTACTCCCCCGGACAATGGTTCGAGCAGTACTTC; CDR3: CASSYSPGQWFEQYF
V: TRBV11-3; size: .; D: TRBD1; J: TRBJ1-3; DNA: TGTGCCAGCAGCCACAGGGGCCACGGAAACACCATATATTTT; CDR3: CASSHRGHGNTIYF
V: TRBV5-8; size: .; D: .; J: TRBJ1-2; DNA: TGTGCCAGCAGCCGATACAGGTCAAGAAACTATGGCTACACCTTC; CDR3: CASSRYRSRNYGYTF
V: TRBV9; size: .; D: .; J: TRBJ2-1; DNA: TGTGCCAGCAGCTCCTCGGAGAAATCCTACTACAATGAGCAGTTCTTC; CDR3: CASSSSEKSYYNEQFF
V: TRBV4-3; size: .; D: TRBD1; J: TRBJ2-5; DNA: TGCGCCAGCAGCCAGCGGGCACCGGGACAGGGGAGTACCCAGTACTTC; CDR3: CASSQRAPGQGSTQYF
V: TRBV4-2; size: .; D: TRBD1; J: TRBJ1-2; DNA: TGTGCCAGCAGCCAAGATGATGGACAGGGAATCACTCGGGGCTACACCTTC; CDR3: CASSQDDGQGITRGYTF
V: TRBV7-2; size: .; D: TRBD2; J: TRBJ2-3; DNA: TGTGCCAGCAGCCACCGACTAGCGGAACGCACAGATACGCAGTATTTT; CDR3: CASSHRLAERTDTQYF
V: TRBV19; size: .; D: TRBD2; J: TRBJ2-7; DNA: TGTGCCAGTAGGATTAGCGGGAGCTACGAGCAGTACTTC; CDR3: CASRISGSYEQYF
V: TRBV2; size: .; D: TRBD1; J: TRBJ1-6; DNA: TGTGCCAGCAGCGGACAGGGCAGCTCCTATAATTCACCCCTCCACTTT; CDR3: CASSGQGSSYNSPLHF
V: TRBV30; size: .; D: .; J: TRBJ2-1; DNA: TGTGCCTGGAGTCCCCCCGGTCTCAATGAGCAGTTCTTC; CDR3: CAWSPPGLNEQFF
V: TRBV24-1; size: .; D: .; J: TRBJ1-2; DNA: TGTGCCACCAGTCGGGAAAACCGTAACTATGGCTACACCTTC; CDR3: CATSRENRNYGYTF
V: TRBV3-1/TRBV3-2; size: .; D: .; J: TRBJ2-6; DNA: TGTGCCAGCAGCCAAGGGAGTGGGGCCAACGTCCTGACTTTC; CDR3: CASSQGSGANVLTF
V: TRBV3-1/TRBV3-2; size: .; D: .; J: TRBJ2-1; DNA: TGTGCCAGCAGCCAAGGGGCCAGCTCCTACAATGAGCAGTTCTTC; CDR3: CASSQGASSYNEQFF
V: TRBV5-1; size: few; D: .; J: TRBJ2-7; DNA: TGCGCCAGCAGCTTCAGTTCAGGGTTTGGCAACGAGCAGTACTTC; CDR3: CASSFSSGFGNEQYF
V: TRBV19; size: once; D: .; J: TRBJ2-3; DNA: TGTGCCACCCGTCCAACGACAGGTCTTAGCACAGATACGCAGTATTTT; CDR3: CATRPTTGLSTDTQYF
V: TRBV6-1; size: .; D: TRBD1; J: TRBJ1-2; DNA: TGTGCCAGCAGTGGGGGCCGACAGGGTCGGAACTATGGCTACACCTTC; CDR3: CASSGGRQGRNYGYTF